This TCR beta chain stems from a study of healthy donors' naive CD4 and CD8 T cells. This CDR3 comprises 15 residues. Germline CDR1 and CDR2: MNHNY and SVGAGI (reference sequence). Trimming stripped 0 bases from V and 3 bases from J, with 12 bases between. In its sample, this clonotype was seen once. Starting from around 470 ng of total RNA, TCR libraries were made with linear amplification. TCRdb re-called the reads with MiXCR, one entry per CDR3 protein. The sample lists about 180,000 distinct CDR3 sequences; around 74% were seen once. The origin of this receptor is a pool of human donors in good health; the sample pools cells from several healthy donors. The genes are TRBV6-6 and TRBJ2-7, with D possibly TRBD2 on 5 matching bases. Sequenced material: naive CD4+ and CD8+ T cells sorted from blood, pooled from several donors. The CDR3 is CASSYSRAELYEQYF. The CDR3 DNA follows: TGTGCCAGCAGTTACTCGAGGGCAGAACTCTACGAGCAGTACTTC.